Listed here are 13 T cell receptor beta chains from one sample, sequenced in a study of spatial heterogeneity in lung cancer (dated by TCRdb to the late 2010s). Preparation of the library involved 5' RACE. Instrument used: NextSeq 500. Using fastp at Q25 and MiXCR, TCRdb reprocessed the public reads and kept productive beta chains. When rows share a CDR3 protein, they turn into one entry using the most common DNA and genes. Counted in this sample were 25,000 to 30,000 distinct CDR3 sequences; around 9.2% of them appeared once. Around 36% of the sample is held by the ten biggest clonotypes. The time point label here, explained by the study, means: sample taken at primary tumor resection. Whole RNA extracted from tumor and nontumor lung tissue, or from cryopreserved PBMC samples, was used for TCR sequencing without cell sorting. This material consisted of PBMCs, taken at surgery. These receptors were taken from a female donor with early-stage non-small cell lung cancer.

The V call is TRBV12-3 or TRBV12-4, the J call TRBJ2-3; unclear D gene. CDR3 length: 12 amino acids. Trimming left V 2 bases short and J 2 bases short, with 2 bases between. Here the CDR3 DNA reads TGTGCCAGCAGTTTATACACAGATACGCAGTATTTT. Translated, it gives CASSLYTDTQYF.

In its sample, this clonotype was seen many times. The J gene is TRBJ1-2, the V gene TRBV24-1; D perhaps matches TRBD1 (5 bases). The V end lost 3 bases, the J end lost 0 bases, and 13 bases lay between the germline ends. CDR3 length equals 16 residues. The germline V gene has CDR1 KGHDR and CDR2 SFDVKD. CDR3 region: CATSDTRRGANYGYTF. The CDR3 DNA sequence: TGTGCCACCAGTGATACCAGACGGGGGGCTAACTATGGCTACACCTTC.

The table lists this clonotype with many counts. The CDR3 sequence is CASSPTYRQDSEKLFF. Here the CDR3 DNA reads TGCGCCAGCAGCCCAACATACCGCCAAGACAGTGAAAAACTGTTTTTT. The genes are TRBV4-3 and TRBJ1-4, with D perhaps matching TRBD1 (5 bases). The V gene lost 4 bases and the J gene lost 7 bases, with 19 bases spanning the gap. Germline CDR1 and CDR2: LGHNA and YSLEER. The CDR3 spans 16 residues.

This clonotype was recorded at least ten times. V gene TRBV12-3 or TRBV12-4 combines with J gene TRBJ1-1; 8 bases align to TRBD1. This CDR3 contains 14 residues. After removal of 3 bases from V and 1 base from J, the junction contained 1 base not matched to a gene. CDR3 sequence: CASSFDRGNTEAFF. The CDR3 nucleotides are TGTGCCAGCAGTTTCGACAGGGGGAACACTGAAGCTTTCTTT.

This chain links TRBV18 with TRBJ1-1; 8 nucleotides agree with TRBD1. The CDR3 is made up of 16 amino acids. CDR1 and CDR2 from the germline V gene are KGHSH and LQKENI. The V and J ends lost 4 bases and 1 base, in that order; junction bases with no gene match: 8. The CDR3 loop is CASSLGADRANTEAFF. The CDR3 DNA reads as TGTGCCAGCTCACTCGGAGCGGACAGGGCGAACACTGAAGCTTTCTTT.

Regarding this clonotype: A much larger clone sits a single nucleotide away, making a read error possible. This sequence joins TRBV28 and TRBJ1-2, with D unclear. V was cut by 7 bases and J by 1 base, with 10 bases left in between. This CDR3 spans 13 amino acids. Per germline, CDR1 MDHEN and CDR2 SYDVKM. The chain's CDR3 is CASKVFYNYGYTF. The CDR3 DNA reads TGTGCCAGCAAGGTGTTTTATAACTATGGCTACACCTTC.

This clonotype was recorded at least ten times. The rearrangement links TRBV6-5 to TRBJ2-4; D unresolved. Germline V gene sequence: CDR1 MNHEY, CDR2 SVGAGI. V was shortened by 0 bases and J by 0 bases, with 9 bases between the two germline ends. There are 16 residues in the CDR3. CDR3: CASSYSSGVAKNIQYF. In nucleotides, the CDR3 is TGTGCCAGCAGTTACTCGAGTGGGGTAGCCAAAAACATTCAGTACTTC.

The chain uses TRBV18 and TRBJ2-7, with 8 bases aligning to TRBD1. Germline lookup yields CDR1 KGHSH and CDR2 LQKENI. The CDR3 loop spans 19 amino acids. Unmatched junction bases numbered 19, after V lost 1 base and J lost 5 bases. The CDR3 DNA sequence: TGTGCCAGCTCACCACGCGGTTTCGGTCGCCGGACAGGGAGCGACGAGCAGTACTTC. This gives the protein CASSPRGFGRRTGSDEQYF. Drawing the rest from reference TRBV18 and TRBJ2-7, the complete variable domain is NAGVMQNPRHLVRRRGQEARLRCSPMKGHSHVYWYRQLPEEGLKFMVYLQKENIIDESGMPKERFSAEFPKEGPSILRIQQVVRGDSAAYFCASSPRGFGRRTGSDEQYFGPGTRLTVT.

This clonotype was detected a few times. The V and J genes are TRBV27 and TRBJ2-7; D possibly corresponds to TRBD2 (6 bases). V was shortened by 5 bases and J by 3 bases, with 14 bases between the two germline ends. The CDR3 covers 14 residues. The germline gives CDR1 MNHEY, CDR2 SMNVEV (reference sequence). The CDR3 loop reads CASSELATYYEQYF. The CDR3 DNA sequence: TGTGCCAGCAGTGAACTAGCAACTTACTACGAGCAGTACTTC.

There are many counts of this clonotype. The chain links TRBV5-4 to TRBJ2-7, with 7 bases lining up with TRBD1. CDR1 SGHNT and CDR2 YYREEE come from the germline V gene (reference sequence). CDR3 length: 16 residues. The V gene end was trimmed by 3 bases and the J gene end by 2 bases; junction bases not matched to a gene: 11. The CDR3 spells CASSYDLGQSAYEQYF. The DNA for the CDR3 is TGTGCCAGCAGCTACGACCTGGGACAGTCGGCCTACGAGCAGTACTTC.

By sample fraction, this clonotype is medium-sized (0.01 to 0.1%). The V call is TRBV2, the J call TRBJ2-3, with a tentative D call TRBD1 (5 bases). The CDR3 extends over 13 amino acids. The V gene's germline CDR1 is SNHLY and CDR2 FYNNEI. The ends were cut back, 4 bases at V and 6 bases at J, with 11 bases in the middle. CDR3 amino acids: CASSVAGFDTQYF. The CDR3 nucleotides read TGTGCCAGCAGTGTCGCAGGGTTTGATACGCAGTATTTT.

The chain links TRBV27 to TRBJ1-6; TRBD1 might be the D (5 bases). This CDR3 is built from 16 residues. CDR1 is MNHEY and CDR2 is SMNVEV in the germline V gene (reference sequence). The V and J ends lost 5 bases and 6 bases respectively, with 17 bases between them. CDR3 coding DNA: TGTGCCAGCAGTCCTCTTTGGGGCAGAAGTAATTCACCCCTCCACTTT. Its protein product is CASSPLWGRSNSPLHF.

This clonotype was picked up many times. The rearrangement joins TRBV4-2 to TRBJ1-4; 7 nucleotides agree with TRBD1. The CDR3 has 16 residues. Unmatched junction bases numbered 15, after V lost 6 bases and J lost 8 bases. Germline values: CDR1 LGHNA, CDR2 YNFKEQ. CDR3 DNA: TGTGCCAGCAGTCCAGGGCCGGGACAGCGAGGCGAAAAACTGTTTTTT. Translated: CASSPGPGQRGEKLFF.